Presented here are 14 T cell receptor beta chains from one specimen sequenced in a study of T cells expressing NK-cell markers. TCRdb reprocessed the 5' RACE reads; each CDR3 protein has one entry and no DNA is given. The sample has more than 120,000 distinct CDR3 sequences. Input material: blood T cells: a sorted CD56 or NKG2C T cell subset, CD4+ or CD8+ T cells, or bulk PBMC T cells (not recorded which). The receptors derive from a man younger than 35 in good health.

The gene calls are TRBV6-1 and TRBJ2-7; without DNA, the TCRdb call of TRBD1 cannot be checked. The germline CDR1 and CDR2 sequences are MNHNS and SASEGT. This CDR3 is 17 amino acids long. The CDR3: CASVGSSGTGSTYEQYF.

The chain has TRBV14 and TRBJ2-7; absent DNA, TCRdb's TRBD1 call cannot be checked. The V gene's germline CDR1 is SGHDN and CDR2 FVKESK. The CDR3 runs to 15 residues. The CDR3 loop reads CASSQDLGGAYEQYF.

This chain uses TRBV6-5 with TRBJ2-3; TCRdb's assignment of TRBD1 cannot be checked, as there is no DNA. This CDR3 spans 15 amino acids. Germline V lookup: CDR1 MNHEY, CDR2 SVGAGI. The CDR3: CASSYGGLKSDTQYF.

J is TRBJ2-2 and V is TRBV29-1; lacking DNA, the TRBD2 call made by TCRdb goes unchecked. The CDR3 sequence is 13 residues long. Germline loops: CDR1 SQVTM, CDR2 ANQGSEA. The CDR3 here is CSARDSDAGELFF.

The chain links TRBV15 to TRBJ1-5. Looked up from germline, CDR1 is LNHNV and CDR2 is YYDKDF (reference sequence). The CDR3 contains 16 residues. CDR3 residues: CATSRDPGESNQPQHF.

The J gene is TRBJ1-2, the V gene TRBV2; TCRdb's assignment of TRBD1 cannot be checked, as there is no DNA. CDR1 is SNHLY, CDR2 FYNNEI, per germline. This CDR3 has 16 residues. The CDR3 loop is CASSEWVGQGHYGYTF.

V is TRBV11-2 and J is TRBJ1-5. Germline assignment: CDR1 SGHAT and CDR2 FQNNGV. CDR3 length equals 13 residues. CDR3 in amino acids: CASSQSRNQPQHF.

The chain has TRBV10-3 and TRBJ2-5; TCRdb's assignment of TRBD2 cannot be checked, as there is no DNA. Germline V CDR1 and CDR2: ENHRY, SYGVKD. The CDR3 has 15 residues. The CDR3 loop is CAISEVSGSQETQYF.

The V call is TRBV5-4, the J call TRBJ2-7; checking the TCRdb D call of TRBD2 is not possible without DNA. Germline V gene data show CDR1 as SGHNT and CDR2 as YYREEE (reference sequence). CDR3 length: 15 amino acids. Here the CDR3 reads CASSLAGPGLDEQYF.

The V gene is TRBV4-1, the J gene TRBJ2-5; without DNA, the TCRdb call of TRBD2 cannot be checked. The CDR3 runs to 18 residues. Germline CDR1 reads MGHRA; CDR2 reads YSYEKL. The CDR3 sequence: CASSQLLGLAGIQETQYF.

The chain joins TRBV9 to TRBJ2-3; as DNA is missing, the TRBD1 call by TCRdb cannot be tested. The CDR3 is made up of 14 amino acids. Germline-derived CDR1 and CDR2 are SGDLS and YYNGEE. CDR3 region: CASSPGDFTDTQYF.

This chain links TRBV4-1 with TRBJ1-1; no DNA is available, so the TRBD1 call from TCRdb remains unchecked. Germline V gives CDR1 MGHRA, CDR2 YSYEKL. The CDR3 is made up of 16 amino acids. The CDR3 sequence: CASSQGYRTGTFGAFF.

V usage is TRBV6-5 and J usage is TRBJ2-2. CDR1 is MNHEY, CDR2 SVGAGI, per germline. This CDR3 is built from 12 residues. The CDR3 is CASSRLFGELFF.

V gene TRBV29-1 combines with J gene TRBJ1-1; TCRdb names TRBD1, which stays unverified in the absence of DNA. Looked up from germline, CDR1 is SQVTM and CDR2 is ANQGSEA. The CDR3 sequence is 12 residues long. CDR3 sequence: CSVDRGAPEAFF.